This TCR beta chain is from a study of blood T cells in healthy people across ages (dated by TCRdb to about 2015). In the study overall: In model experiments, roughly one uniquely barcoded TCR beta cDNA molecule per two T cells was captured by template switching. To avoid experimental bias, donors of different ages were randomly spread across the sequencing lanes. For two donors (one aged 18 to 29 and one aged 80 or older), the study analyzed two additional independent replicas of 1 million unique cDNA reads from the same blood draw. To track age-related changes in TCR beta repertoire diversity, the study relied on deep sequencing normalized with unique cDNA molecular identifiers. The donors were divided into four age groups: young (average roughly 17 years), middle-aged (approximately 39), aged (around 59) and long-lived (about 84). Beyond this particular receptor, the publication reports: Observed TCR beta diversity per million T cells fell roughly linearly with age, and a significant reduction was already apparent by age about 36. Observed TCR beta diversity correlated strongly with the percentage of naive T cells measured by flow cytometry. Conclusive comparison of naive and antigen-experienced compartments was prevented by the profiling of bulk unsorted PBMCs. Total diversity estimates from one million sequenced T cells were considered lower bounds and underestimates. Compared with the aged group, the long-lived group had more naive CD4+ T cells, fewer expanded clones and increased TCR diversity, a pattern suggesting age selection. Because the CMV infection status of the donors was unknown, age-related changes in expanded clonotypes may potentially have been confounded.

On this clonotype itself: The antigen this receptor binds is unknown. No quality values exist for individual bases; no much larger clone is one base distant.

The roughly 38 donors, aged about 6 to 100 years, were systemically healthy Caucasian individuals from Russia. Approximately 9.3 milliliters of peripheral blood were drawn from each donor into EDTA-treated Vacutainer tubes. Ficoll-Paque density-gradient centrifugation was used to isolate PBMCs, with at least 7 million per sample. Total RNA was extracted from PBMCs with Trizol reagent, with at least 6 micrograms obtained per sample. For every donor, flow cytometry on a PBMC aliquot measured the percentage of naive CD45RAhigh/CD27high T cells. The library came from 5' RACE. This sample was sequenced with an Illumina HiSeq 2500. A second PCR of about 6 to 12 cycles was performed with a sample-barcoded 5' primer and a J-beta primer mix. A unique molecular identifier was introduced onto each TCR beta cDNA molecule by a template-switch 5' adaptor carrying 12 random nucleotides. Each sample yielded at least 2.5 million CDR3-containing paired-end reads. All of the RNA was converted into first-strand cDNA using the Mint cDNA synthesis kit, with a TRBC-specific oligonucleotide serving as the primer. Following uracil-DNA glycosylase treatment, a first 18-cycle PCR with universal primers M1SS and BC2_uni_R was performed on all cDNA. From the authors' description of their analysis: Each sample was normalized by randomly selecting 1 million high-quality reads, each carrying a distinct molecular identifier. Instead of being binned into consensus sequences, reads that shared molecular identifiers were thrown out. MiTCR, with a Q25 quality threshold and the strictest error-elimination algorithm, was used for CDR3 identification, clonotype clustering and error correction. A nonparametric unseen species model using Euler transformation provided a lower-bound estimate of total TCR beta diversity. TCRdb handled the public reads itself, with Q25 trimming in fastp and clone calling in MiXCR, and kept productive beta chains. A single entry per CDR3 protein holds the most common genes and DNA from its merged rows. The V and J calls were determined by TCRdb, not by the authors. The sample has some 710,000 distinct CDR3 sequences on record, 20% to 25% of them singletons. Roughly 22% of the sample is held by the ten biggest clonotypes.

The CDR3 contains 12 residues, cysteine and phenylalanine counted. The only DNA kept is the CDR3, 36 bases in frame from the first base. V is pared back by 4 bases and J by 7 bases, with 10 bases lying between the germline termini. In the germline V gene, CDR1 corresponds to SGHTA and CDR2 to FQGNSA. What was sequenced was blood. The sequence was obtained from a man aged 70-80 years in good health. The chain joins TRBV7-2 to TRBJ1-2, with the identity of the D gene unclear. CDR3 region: CASSYDRAGYTF. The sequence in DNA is TGTGCCAGCAGCTACGACCGGGCTGGCTACACCTTC.